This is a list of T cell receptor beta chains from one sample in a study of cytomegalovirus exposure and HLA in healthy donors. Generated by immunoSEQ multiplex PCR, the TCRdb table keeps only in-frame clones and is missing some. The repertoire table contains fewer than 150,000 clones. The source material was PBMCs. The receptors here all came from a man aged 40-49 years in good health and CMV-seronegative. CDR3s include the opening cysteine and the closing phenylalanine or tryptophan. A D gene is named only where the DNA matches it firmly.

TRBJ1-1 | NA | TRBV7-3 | TGTGCCAGCAGCTCCTCCCCCACCTTAGTCAAGAACACTGAAGCTTTCTTT | CASSSSPTLVKNTEAFF
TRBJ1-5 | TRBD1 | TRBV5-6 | TGTGCCAGCAGCCGGGGACAGACCAATCAGCCCCAGCATTTT | CASSRGQTNQPQHF
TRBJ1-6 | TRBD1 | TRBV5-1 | TGCGCCAGCAGCCGGACAGGGGGGAATTCACCCCTCCACTTT | CASSRTGGNSPLHF
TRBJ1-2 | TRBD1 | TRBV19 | TGTGCCAGTAGTGTTAGACAGGGAAAAAACTATGGCTACACCTTC | CASSVRQGKNYGYTF
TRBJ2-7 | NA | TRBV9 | TGTGCCAGCAGCGTAGGGCCAGGCCCCGGATTGCTCCCCCCCGAGCAGTACTTC | CASSVGPGPGLLPPEQYF
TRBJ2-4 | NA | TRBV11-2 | TGTGCCAGCAGCTTGGGACAAATAGCCAAAAACATTCAGTACTTC | CASSLGQIAKNIQYF
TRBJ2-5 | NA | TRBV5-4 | TGTGCCAGCAGCTGGACAGCAGGGGAGACCCAGTACTTC | CASSWTAGETQYF
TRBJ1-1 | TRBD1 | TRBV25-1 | TGTGCCAGCAGTGAAGGGGACAGGGACAGCCCTGAAGCTTTCTTT | CASSEGDRDSPEAFF
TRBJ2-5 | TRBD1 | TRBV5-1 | TGCGCCAGCAGCTTGGCGACAGGGGATGAGACCCAGTACTTC | CASSLATGDETQYF
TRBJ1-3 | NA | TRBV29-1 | TGCAGCGTTGCCTGGACAGCTGGAAGCACCATATATTTT | CSVAWTAGSTIYF
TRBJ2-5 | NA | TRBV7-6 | TGTGCCAGCAGCTTCGCCGGGAAACAAGAGACCCAGTACTTC | CASSFAGKQETQYF
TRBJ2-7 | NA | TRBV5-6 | TGTGCCAGCAGCCCGGGACTCTACGAGCAGTACTTC | CASSPGLYEQYF
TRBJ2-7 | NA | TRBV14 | TGTGCCAGCAGCCAAGGAGTCGTGAGTGAGCAGTACTTC | CASSQGVVSEQYF
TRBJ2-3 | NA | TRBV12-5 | TGTGCTAGTGCCCCCGCGGGCGATACGCAGTATTTT | CASAPAGDTQYF
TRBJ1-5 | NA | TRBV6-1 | TGTGCCAGCCTGCAGGGGTATAGCAATCAGCCCCAGCATTTT | CASLQGYSNQPQHF
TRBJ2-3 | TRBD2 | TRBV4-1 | TGCGCCAGCAGCCAAGATGTCAGCGGGGGGTCCTCAGATACGCAGTATTTT | CASSQDVSGGSSDTQYF
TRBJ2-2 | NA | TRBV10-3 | TGTGCCATCAGTGAGTCGGTGAGGTCGGGCACCGGGGAGCTGTTTTTT | CAISESVRSGTGELFF
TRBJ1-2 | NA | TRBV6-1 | TGTGCCAGCGGGGGGTCACCGGCCTATGGCTACACCTTC | CASGGSPAYGYTF
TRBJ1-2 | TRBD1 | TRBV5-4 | TGTGCCAGCAGCGCCGGACAGGGCTCCTATGGCTACACCTTC | CASSAGQGSYGYTF
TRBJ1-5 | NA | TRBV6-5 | TGTGCCAGCAGTGAGAGAGAGAATCAGCCCCAGCATTTT | CASSERENQPQHF
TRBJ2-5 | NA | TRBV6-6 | NA | CASSSSYYEQYF
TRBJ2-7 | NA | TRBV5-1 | TGCGCCAGCAGCTTTGGGCAGACCGCATACGAGCAGTACTTC | CASSFGQTAYEQYF
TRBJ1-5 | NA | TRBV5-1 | TGCGCCAGCAGCTCGGGAGGTGGCAATCAGCCCCAGCATTTT | CASSSGGGNQPQHF
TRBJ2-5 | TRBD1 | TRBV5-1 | TGCGCCAGCAGCTTGGGGACAGGGGGCGCGGAGACCCAGTACTTC | CASSLGTGGAETQYF
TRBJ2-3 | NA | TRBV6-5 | TGTGCCAGCAGTTACTTCTACACAGATACGCAGTATTTT | CASSYFYTDTQYF
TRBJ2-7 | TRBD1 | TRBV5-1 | TGCGCCAGCAGCTTGGAGCGTTGGCAGGGGGCAGGCGAGCAGTACTTC | CASSLERWQGAGEQYF
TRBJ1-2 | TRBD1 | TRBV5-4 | TGTGCCAGCAGCCGACAGGGGGCAGTCTATGGCTACACCTTC | CASSRQGAVYGYTF
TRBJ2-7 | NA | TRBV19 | TGTGCCAGTAGTATCTACGGCGGAGACCAGTACGAGCAGTACTTC | CASSIYGGDQYEQYF
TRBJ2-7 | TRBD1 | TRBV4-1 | TGCGCCAGCAGCCAAGGACAGGGGGCGGCAGGCGAGCAGTACTTC | CASSQGQGAAGEQYF
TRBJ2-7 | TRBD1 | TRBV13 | TGTGCCAGCAGCGCCACAGGGGACGAGCAGTACTTC | CASSATGDEQYF
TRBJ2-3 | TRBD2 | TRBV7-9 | TGTGCCAGCAGCTTGGGTACTAGCGGGGGTACAGATACGCAGTATTTT | CASSLGTSGGTDTQYF
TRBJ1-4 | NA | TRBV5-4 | TGTGCCAGCAGCTTGGGGCGGGAAAAACTGTTTTTT | CASSLGREKLFF
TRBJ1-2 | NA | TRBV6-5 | TGTGCCAGCAGTATAACAGGATACTATGGCTACACCTTC | CASSITGYYGYTF
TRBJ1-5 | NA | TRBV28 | TGTGCCAGCAGTTTGAATCCGGGGGGCCGGCGGCCCCAGCATTTT | CASSLNPGGRRPQHF
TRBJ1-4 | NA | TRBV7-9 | TGTGCCAGCAGCTCCCGGGGGGGAGTTAATGAAAAACTGTTTTTT | CASSSRGGVNEKLFF
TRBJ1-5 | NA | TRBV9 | TGTGCCAGCGCCAGGGGAGTTGCTCAGCCCCAGCATTTT | CASARGVAQPQHF